This T cell receptor (beta chain) was observed in a study of cytomegalovirus exposure and HLA in healthy donors. Study outcomes and limitations: Later, an analysis found that TCR clusters from the first cohort tended to co-occur in the roughly 110 validation repertoires.

This table comes from immunoSEQ multiplex PCR, and its TCRdb copy is limited to in-frame clones, with some not included. The repertoire holds 140,000 to 150,000 clones, approximately 93% seen once, with approximately 0.7% in the top ten. The CDR3 is 14 amino acids. V was cut by 1 base and J by 5 bases, with 13 bases left in between. Germline V gene sequence: CDR1 SGHKS, CDR2 YYEKEE (reference sequence). To note about this clone: The antigen is undetermined.

The source of this sequence is a man aged 18 to 35 in good health and CMV-seronegative. The specimen was PBMCs. The chain employs TRBV5-5 and TRBJ2-7, with D maybe TRBD1 (5 bases). CDR3 in DNA: TGTGCCAGCAGCTTGTCCTTCAGGGCCCACGAGCAGTACGTC. Protein sequence: CASSLSFRAHEQYV.